The 14 T cell receptor beta chains given below trace back to one sample, sequenced in a study of OX40 agonist ivuxolimab in advanced cancers. Libraries were prepared through the immunoSEQ multiplex PCR assay. The table comes from immuneACCESS by way of TCRdb, which keeps in-frame sequences with V and J called. Part of the clones is missing from these tables; in studies checked, under half for an unresolved V gene and the rest for unknown reasons. For this sample the table gives about 35,000 clones, of which approximately 76% were detected only once. The ten largest account for roughly 23% of the sample. The material was CD4+ or CD8+ T cells sorted from blood, obtained in a trial of the OX40 agonist ivuxolimab. These receptors all come from an adult with an advanced solid tumor such as melanoma, head and neck, liver or kidney cancer.

The count of this clone is one. This sequence joins TRBV2 and TRBJ1-2, with D perhaps TRBD1 (6 bases). The length of the CDR3 is 12 residues. Looked up from germline, CDR1 is SNHLY and CDR2 is FYNNEI. Trimming stripped 6 bases from V and 5 bases from J, with 10 bases between. The CDR3 sequence is CASSPQGYGYTF. The CDR3 DNA reads as TGTGCCAGCAGCCCTCAGGGGTATGGCTACACCTTC.

This clone is a singleton in its sample. V gene TRBV9 combines with J gene TRBJ2-2, with TRBD1 matching 9 bases. V shed 5 bases, J shed 0 bases, and the junction held 8 bases outside the gene matches. Germline CDR1 is SGDLS and CDR2 is YYNGEE. The CDR3 has 17 residues. The CDR3 loop is CASRGTGPNANTGELFF. The CDR3 DNA reads TGTGCCAGCAGAGGGACAGGGCCTAATGCGAACACCGGGGAGCTGTTTTTT.

Only a few counts were recorded for this clone. The V gene is TRBV27, the J gene TRBJ1-2, with a possible D match to TRBD1 (6 bases). V dropped 6 bases and J dropped 4 bases, with 9 bases sitting between them. Germline V gene lookup returns CDR1 MNHEY and CDR2 SMNVEV (reference sequence). This CDR3 has 12 residues. DNA for the CDR3: TGTGCCAGCAGGACAGGACCCTATGGCTACACCTTC. Protein sequence: CASRTGPYGYTF.

This rearrangement joins TRBV7-2 to TRBJ2-1; 8 positions match TRBD1. CDR1 is SGHTA, CDR2 FQGNSA, per germline. V trimming: 7 bases; J trimming: 7 bases; junction bases outside the gene matches: 12. The CDR3 has 15 amino acids. CDR3 loop: CASTIRATGGNEQFF. The DNA of the CDR3 is TGTGCCAGCACCATCAGGGCCACAGGGGGTAATGAGCAGTTCTTC.

The CDR3 region is CASSLGQGNSPLHF. The CDR3 nucleotides read TGTGCCAGCAGTTTAGGTCAGGGTAATTCACCCCTCCACTTT. V gene TRBV27 combines with J gene TRBJ1-6, with D possibly being TRBD1 (5 bases). Deletions cut 2 bases from V and 6 bases from J, with 8 bases between. CDR1 is MNHEY and CDR2 is SMNVEV in the germline V gene (reference sequence). The CDR3 has 14 amino acids.

This rearrangement joins TRBV2 to TRBJ1-5; possibly TRBD1 for D (5 bases). The V gene lost 5 bases and the J gene lost 1 base, with 6 bases spanning the gap. The germline CDR1 and CDR2 sequences are SNHLY and FYNNEI. The CDR3 spans 13 residues. CDR3 DNA sequence: TGTGCCAGCAGTCGGGACAGCAATCAGCCCCAGCATTTT. Translated: CASSRDSNQPQHF.

The chain is built from TRBV4-2 and TRBJ2-3; D call uncertain. CDR3 size: 15 residues. V lost 0 bases and J 2 bases, leaving 9 bases between the germline ends. Looked up from germline, CDR1 is LGHNA and CDR2 is YNFKEQ. Here the CDR3 reads CASSQESRNTDTQYF. For the CDR3, the DNA is TGTGCCAGCAGCCAAGAGTCACGGAACACAGATACGCAGTATTTT.

The chain carries TRBV4-2 and TRBJ2-1; D may be TRBD2 (5 bases). Germline CDR1 and CDR2: LGHNA and YNFKEQ. The CDR3 extends over 16 amino acids. V lost 0 bases to trimming and J lost 4 bases, with 13 bases between them. CDR3 residues: CASSQEAGSFYNEQFF. Here the CDR3 DNA reads TGTGCCAGCAGCCAAGAGGCGGGCAGTTTTTACAATGAGCAGTTCTTC.

The gene calls are TRBV23-1 and TRBJ2-1, with 8 bases identical to TRBD1. Being an ORF, TRBV23-1 has a function that is uncertain. With 3 bases clipped from V and 2 bases from J, the junction kept 6 bases outside the gene matches. This CDR3 has 16 amino acids. The CDR3 sequence: CASSQRGQGPYNEQFF. The DNA of the CDR3 is TGCGCCAGCAGTCAGAGAGGACAGGGCCCCTACAATGAGCAGTTCTTC.

The chain is built from TRBV9 and TRBJ2-5; D ambiguous. CDR1 is SGDLS and CDR2 is YYNGEE in the germline V gene. CDR3 length equals 11 residues. Trimming removed 0 bases from V and 3 bases from J, with 0 bases in between. The CDR3 coding sequence is TGTGCCAGCAGCGTAGAAGAGACCCAGTACTTC. Encoded protein: CASSVEETQYF. Based on the CDR3 plus reference TRBV9 and TRBJ2-5, the full variable domain is DSGVTQTPKHLITATGQRVTLRCSPRSGDLSVYWYQQSLDQGLQFLIQYYNGEERAKGNILERFSAQQFPDLHSELNLSSLELGDSALYFCASSVEETQYFGPGTRLLVL.

V usage is TRBV6-1 and J usage is TRBJ2-3; D tentatively reads TRBD1 or TRBD2 (5 bases each). This CDR3 spans 16 amino acids. CDR1 is MNHNS and CDR2 is SASEGT in the germline V gene. Trimming took off 3 bases at V and 0 bases at J, with 13 bases between the two ends. CDR3 loop: CASSDGTVTSTDTQYF. The CDR3 nucleotides are TGTGCCAGCAGTGACGGGACGGTAACTAGCACAGATACGCAGTATTTT.

The genes are TRBV25-1 and TRBJ1-3; no reliable D call. V was clipped by 4 bases and J by 0 bases, with 4 bases between them. This CDR3 spans 13 amino acids. Germline V CDR1 and CDR2: MGHDK, SYGVNS. The CDR3 here is CASSANSGNTIYF. Written as DNA, the CDR3 is TGTGCCAGCAGTGCGAACTCTGGAAACACCATATATTTT.

The chain is built from TRBV6-5 and TRBJ2-7; perhaps TRBD2 as D (5 bases). Germline lookup yields CDR1 MNHEY and CDR2 SVGAGI. V gave up 0 bases and J gave up 0 bases, with 9 bases separating them. The CDR3 consists of 15 residues. CDR3: CASSYSGGSSYEQYF. The CDR3 DNA is TGTGCCAGCAGTTACTCGGGCGGGTCCTCCTACGAGCAGTACTTC.

This clone was counted only a few times. CDR3 loop: CAIAGRVNTEAFF. DNA of the CDR3: TGTGCCATCGCCGGTAGGGTGAACACTGAAGCTTTCTTT. The chain recombines TRBV10-3 with TRBJ1-1; no reliable D call. Germline V gene data show CDR1 as ENHRY and CDR2 as SYGVKD. There are 13 residues in the CDR3. Trimming took 8 bases from V and 0 from J, leaving 10 bases between them.